Reported below is one T cell receptor (beta chain). Its antigen is unidentified. This entry belongs to a study of graft-versus-host responses after intestinal transplantation. Study-wide results and caveats: The marrow of recipients harbored GvH clones, and ileum or blood showed some of them first.

The data were produced by immunoSEQ multiplex PCR, yet TCRdb's version contains in-frame clones alone and is incomplete. Here the sample spans approximately 14,000 clones, around 70% being singletons. Investigators treated the graft tissue so that it released intraepithelial and lamina propria lymphocytes. The length of the CDR3 is 14 residues. V was pared by 1 base and J by 5 bases, with 3 bases of the junction left unmatched. Germline V lookup: CDR1 MDHEN, CDR2 SYDVKM. The V call is TRBV28, the J call TRBJ1-2; 8 nucleotides line up with TRBD1. The sample in question was ileum tissue, obtained 16 days after intestinal transplant. The TCR sequence derives from a human patient who received an intestinal transplant, so some T cells may come from the graft donor. The DNA for the CDR3 is TGTGCCAGCAGTTTATCGGACAGGGTGTATGGCTACACCTTC. It codes for CASSLSDRVYGYTF.